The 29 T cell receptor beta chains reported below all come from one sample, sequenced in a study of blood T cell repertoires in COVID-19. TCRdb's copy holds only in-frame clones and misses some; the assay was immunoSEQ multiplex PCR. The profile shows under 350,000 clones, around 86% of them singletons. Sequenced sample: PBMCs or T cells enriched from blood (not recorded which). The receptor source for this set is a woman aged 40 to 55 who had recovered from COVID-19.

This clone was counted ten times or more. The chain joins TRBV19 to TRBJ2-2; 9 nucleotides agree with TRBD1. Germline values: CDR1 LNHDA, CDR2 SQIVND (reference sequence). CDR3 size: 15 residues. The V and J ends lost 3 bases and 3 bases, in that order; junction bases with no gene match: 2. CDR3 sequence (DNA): TGTGCCAGTAGTATCTGGACAGGGGACACCGGGGAGCTGTTTTTT. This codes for CASSIWTGDTGELFF.

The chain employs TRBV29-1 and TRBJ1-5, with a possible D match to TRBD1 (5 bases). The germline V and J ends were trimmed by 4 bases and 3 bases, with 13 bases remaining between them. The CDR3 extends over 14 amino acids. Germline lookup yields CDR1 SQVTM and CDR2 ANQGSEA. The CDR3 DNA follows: TGCAGCGTTGGGCAGGGCACTAACAATCAGCCCCAGCATTTT. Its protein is CSVGQGTNNQPQHF. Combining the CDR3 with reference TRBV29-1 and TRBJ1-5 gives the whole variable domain SAVISQKPSRDICQRGTSLTIQCQVDSQVTMMFWYRQQPGQSLTLIATANQGSEATYESGFVIDKFPISRPNLTFSTLTVSNMSPEDSSIYLCSVGQGTNNQPQHFGDGTRLSIL.

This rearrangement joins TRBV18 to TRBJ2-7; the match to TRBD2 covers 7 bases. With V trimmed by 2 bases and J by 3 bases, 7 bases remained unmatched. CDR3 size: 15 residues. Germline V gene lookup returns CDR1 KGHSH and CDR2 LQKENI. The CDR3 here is CASSPSREIYYEQYF. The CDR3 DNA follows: TGTGCCAGCTCACCATCGCGGGAGATTTACTACGAGCAGTACTTC.

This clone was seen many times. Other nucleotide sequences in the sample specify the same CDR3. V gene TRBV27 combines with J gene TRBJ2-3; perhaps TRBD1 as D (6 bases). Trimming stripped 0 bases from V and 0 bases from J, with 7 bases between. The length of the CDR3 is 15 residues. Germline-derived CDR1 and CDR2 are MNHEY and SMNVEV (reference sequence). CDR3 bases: TGTGCCAGCAGTTTATCGGGGGCTAGCACAGATACGCAGTATTTT. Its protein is CASSLSGASTDTQYF.

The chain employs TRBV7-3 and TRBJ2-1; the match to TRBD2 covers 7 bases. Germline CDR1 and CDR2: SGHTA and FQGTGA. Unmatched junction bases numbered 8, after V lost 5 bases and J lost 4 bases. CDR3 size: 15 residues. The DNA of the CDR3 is TGTGCCAGCAGCCCCCAGGCGGGGGTTTACAATGAGCAGTTCTTC. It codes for CASSPQAGVYNEQFF.

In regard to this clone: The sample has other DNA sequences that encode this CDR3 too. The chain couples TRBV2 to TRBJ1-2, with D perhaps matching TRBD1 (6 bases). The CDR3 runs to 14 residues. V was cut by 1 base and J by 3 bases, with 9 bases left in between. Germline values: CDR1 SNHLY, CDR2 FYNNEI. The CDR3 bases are TGTGCCAGCAGTGAAGGGGGGCGGTACTATGGCTACACCTTC. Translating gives CASSEGGRYYGYTF. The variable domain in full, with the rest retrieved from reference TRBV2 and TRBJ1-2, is EPEVTQTPSHQVTQMGQEVILRCVPISNHLYFYWYRQILGQKVEFLVSFYNNEISEKSEIFDDQFSVERPDGSNFTLKIRSTKLEDSAMYFCASSEGGRYYGYTFGSGTRLTVV.

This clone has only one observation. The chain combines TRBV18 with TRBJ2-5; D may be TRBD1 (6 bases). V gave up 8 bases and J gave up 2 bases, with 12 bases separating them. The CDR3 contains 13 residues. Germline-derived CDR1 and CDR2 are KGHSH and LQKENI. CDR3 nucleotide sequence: TGTGCCAGCGGGGACACATTACAAGAGACCCAGTACTTC. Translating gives CASGDTLQETQYF.

The CDR3 sequence is CASSLGGQTTDTQYF. CDR3 nucleotides: TGCGCCAGCAGCTTGGGAGGGCAGACGACAGATACGCAGTATTTT. The chain uses TRBV5-1 and TRBJ2-3; TRBD2 might be the D (5 bases). Per the germline V gene, CDR1 is SGHRS and CDR2 is YFSETQ. The CDR3 loop spans 15 amino acids. Between the trimmed V and J ends, which lost 0 bases and 3 bases, there was a span of 11 bases.

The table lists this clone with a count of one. The CDR3 spells CASYIGGQGGTEAFF. In DNA form, the CDR3 reads TGTGCCAGTTACATAGGTGGACAGGGTGGCACTGAAGCTTTCTTT. The chain uses TRBV6-5 and TRBJ1-1; 8 nucleotides align to TRBD1. CDR3 size: 15 residues. Trimming took 9 bases from V and 4 from J; bases not matched to a gene: 13. In germline, CDR1 is MNHEY, CDR2 SVGAGI.

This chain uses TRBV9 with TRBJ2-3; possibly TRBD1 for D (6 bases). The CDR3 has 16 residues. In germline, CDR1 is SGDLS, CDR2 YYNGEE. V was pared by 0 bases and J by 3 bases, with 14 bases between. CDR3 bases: TGTGCCAGCAGCGTAGTCTCCGAGGGGGATACAGATACGCAGTATTTT. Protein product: CASSVVSEGDTDTQYF.

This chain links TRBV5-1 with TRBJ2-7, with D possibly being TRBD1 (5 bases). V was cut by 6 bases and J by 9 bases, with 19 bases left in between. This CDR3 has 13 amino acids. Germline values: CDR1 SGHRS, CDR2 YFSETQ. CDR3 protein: CASTLLEGDRQYF. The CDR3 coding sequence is TGCGCCAGCACCCTACTCGAAGGGGATAGGCAGTACTTC.

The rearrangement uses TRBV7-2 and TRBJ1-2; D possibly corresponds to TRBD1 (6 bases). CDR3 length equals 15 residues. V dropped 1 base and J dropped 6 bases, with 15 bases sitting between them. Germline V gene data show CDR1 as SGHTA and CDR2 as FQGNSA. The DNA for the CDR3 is TGTGCCAGCAGCTTAGTGGGGGCAGGGAGGGATGGCTACACCTTC. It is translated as CASSLVGAGRDGYTF.

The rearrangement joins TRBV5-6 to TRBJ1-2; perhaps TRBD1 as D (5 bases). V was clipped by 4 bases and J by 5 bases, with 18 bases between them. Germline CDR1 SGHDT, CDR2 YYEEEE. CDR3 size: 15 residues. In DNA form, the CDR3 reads TGTGCCAGCAGCCATCCAGTGGCAGGGTCGTATGGCTACACCTTC. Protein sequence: CASSHPVAGSYGYTF. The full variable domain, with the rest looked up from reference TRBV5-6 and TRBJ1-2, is DAGVTQSPTHLIKTRGQQVTLRCSPKSGHDTVSWYQQALGQGPQFIFQYYEEEERQRGNFPDRFSGHQFPNYSSELNVNALLLGDSALYLCASSHPVAGSYGYTFGSGTRLTVV.

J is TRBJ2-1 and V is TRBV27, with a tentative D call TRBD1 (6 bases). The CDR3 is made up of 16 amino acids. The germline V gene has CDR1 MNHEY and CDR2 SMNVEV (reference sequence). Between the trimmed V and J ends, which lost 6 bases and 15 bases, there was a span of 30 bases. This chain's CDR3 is CASSPLGPGEGIGRFF. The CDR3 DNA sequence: TGTGCCAGCAGCCCCCTGGGGCCAGGGGAAGGTATCGGTCGGTTCTTC.

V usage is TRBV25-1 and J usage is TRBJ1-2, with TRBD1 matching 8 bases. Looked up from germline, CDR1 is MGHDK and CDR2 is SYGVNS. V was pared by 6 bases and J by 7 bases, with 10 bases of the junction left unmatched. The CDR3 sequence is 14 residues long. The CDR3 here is CASSPTPTGVGYTF. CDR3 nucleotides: TGTGCCAGCAGCCCCACACCGACAGGGGTTGGCTACACCTTC.

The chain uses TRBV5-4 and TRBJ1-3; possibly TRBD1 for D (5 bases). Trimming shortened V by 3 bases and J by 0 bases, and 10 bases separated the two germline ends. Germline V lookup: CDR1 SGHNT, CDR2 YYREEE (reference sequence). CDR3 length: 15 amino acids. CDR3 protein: CASSWGGGSGNTIYF. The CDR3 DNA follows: TGTGCCAGCAGCTGGGGGGGAGGCTCTGGAAACACCATATATTTT.

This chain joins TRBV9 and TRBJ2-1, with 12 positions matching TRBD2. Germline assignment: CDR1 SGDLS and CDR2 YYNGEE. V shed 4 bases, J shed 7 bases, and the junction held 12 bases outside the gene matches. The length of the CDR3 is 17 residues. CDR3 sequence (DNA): TGTGCCAGCAGCTCAGGGCGGACTAGCGGGGCCGGGAATGAGCAGTTCTTC. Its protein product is CASSSGRTSGAGNEQFF.

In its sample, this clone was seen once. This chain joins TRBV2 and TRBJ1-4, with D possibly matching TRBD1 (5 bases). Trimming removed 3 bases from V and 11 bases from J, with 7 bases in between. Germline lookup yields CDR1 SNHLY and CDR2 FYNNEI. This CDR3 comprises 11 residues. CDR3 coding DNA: TGTGCCAGCAGTGAGGGGCGGAAACTGTTTTTT. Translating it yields CASSEGRKLFF.

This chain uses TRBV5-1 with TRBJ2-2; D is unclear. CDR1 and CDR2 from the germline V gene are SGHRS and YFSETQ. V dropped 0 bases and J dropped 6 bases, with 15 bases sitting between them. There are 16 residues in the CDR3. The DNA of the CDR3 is TGCGCCAGCAGCTTGGCCACGGTTTTAAGAGCCGGGGAGCTGTTTTTT. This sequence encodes CASSLATVLRAGELFF. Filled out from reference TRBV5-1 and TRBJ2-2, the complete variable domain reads KAGVTQTPRYLIKTRGQQVTLSCSPISGHRSVSWYQQTPGQGLQFLFEYFSETQRNKGNFPGRFSGRQFSNSRSEMNVSTLELGDSALYLCASSLATVLRAGELFFGEGSRLTVL.

This chain's CDR3 is CASSLAGTGRFGANVLTF. CDR3 sequence (DNA): TGTGCCAGCAGTTTGGCCGGGACAGGGAGGTTTGGGGCCAACGTCCTGACTTTC. The chain joins TRBV28 to TRBJ2-6; 9 nucleotides line up with TRBD1. Germline V gene lookup returns CDR1 MDHEN and CDR2 SYDVKM. Trimming removed 3 bases from V and 3 bases from J; junction bases left unmatched: 9. The CDR3 spans 18 residues.

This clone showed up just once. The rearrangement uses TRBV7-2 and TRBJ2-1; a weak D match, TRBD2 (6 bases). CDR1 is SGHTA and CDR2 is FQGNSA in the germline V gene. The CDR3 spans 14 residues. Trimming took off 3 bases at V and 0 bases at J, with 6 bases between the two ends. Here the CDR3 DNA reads TGTGCCAGCAGCTTGCGGGGCTCCTACAATGAGCAGTTCTTC. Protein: CASSLRGSYNEQFF.

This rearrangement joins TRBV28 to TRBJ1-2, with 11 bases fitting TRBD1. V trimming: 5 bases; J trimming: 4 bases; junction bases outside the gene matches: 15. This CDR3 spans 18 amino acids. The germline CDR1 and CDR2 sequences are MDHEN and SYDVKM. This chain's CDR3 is CASSRVFSGTGGIYGYTF. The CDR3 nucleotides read TGTGCCAGCAGTCGGGTATTCTCTGGGACAGGGGGTATCTATGGCTACACCTTC.

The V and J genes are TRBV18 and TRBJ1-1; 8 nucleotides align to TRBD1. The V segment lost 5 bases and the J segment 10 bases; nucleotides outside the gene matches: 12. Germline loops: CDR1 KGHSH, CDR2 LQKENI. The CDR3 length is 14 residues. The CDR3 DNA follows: TGTGCCAGCTCAACCCCCCCCCAGGGGGCCGGAGCTTTCTTT. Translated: CASSTPPQGAGAFF.

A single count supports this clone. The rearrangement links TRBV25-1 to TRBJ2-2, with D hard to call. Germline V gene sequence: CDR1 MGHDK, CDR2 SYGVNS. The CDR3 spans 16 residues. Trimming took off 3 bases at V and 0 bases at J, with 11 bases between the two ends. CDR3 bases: TGTGCCAGCAGTGAGTCCGGGTACGCGAACACCGGGGAGCTGTTTTTT. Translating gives CASSESGYANTGELFF.

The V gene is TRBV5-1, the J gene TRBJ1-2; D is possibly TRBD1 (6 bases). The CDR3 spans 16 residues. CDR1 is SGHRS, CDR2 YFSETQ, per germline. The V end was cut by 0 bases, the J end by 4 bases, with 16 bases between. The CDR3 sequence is CASSLGGGASIYGYTF. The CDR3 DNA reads TGCGCCAGCAGCTTGGGTGGGGGGGCGAGTATCTATGGCTACACCTTC.

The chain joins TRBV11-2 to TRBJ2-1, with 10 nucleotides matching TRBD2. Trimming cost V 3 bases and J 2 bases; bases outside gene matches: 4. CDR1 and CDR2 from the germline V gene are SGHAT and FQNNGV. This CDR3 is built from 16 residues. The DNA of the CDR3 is TGTGCCAGCAGCTTCCTAGCGGGAGTTACCTACAATGAGCAGTTCTTC. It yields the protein CASSFLAGVTYNEQFF.

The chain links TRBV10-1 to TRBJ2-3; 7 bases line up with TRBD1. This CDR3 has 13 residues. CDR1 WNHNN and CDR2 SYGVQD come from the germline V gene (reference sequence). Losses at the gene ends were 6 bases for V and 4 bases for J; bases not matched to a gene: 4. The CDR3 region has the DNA TGCGCCAGCAGCAGGGACAGATCAGATACGCAGTATTTT. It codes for CASSRDRSDTQYF.

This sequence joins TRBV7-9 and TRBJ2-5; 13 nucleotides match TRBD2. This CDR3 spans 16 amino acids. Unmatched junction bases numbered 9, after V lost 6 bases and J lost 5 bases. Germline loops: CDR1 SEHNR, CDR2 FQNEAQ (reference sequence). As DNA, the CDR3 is TGTGCCAGCAGTTCGGGACTAGCGGGAAGGTGGGAGACCCAGTACTTC. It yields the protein CASSSGLAGRWETQYF.

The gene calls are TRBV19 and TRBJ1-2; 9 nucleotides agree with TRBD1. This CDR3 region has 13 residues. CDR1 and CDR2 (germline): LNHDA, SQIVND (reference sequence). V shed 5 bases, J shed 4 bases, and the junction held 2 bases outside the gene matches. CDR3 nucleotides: TGTGCCAGTAGTCCGGACAGGGGCTATGGCTACACCTTC. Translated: CASSPDRGYGYTF.